This TCR beta chain was documented in a study of post-analysis software for immune sequencing data. Overall study: Relapsing-remitting, secondary progressive and progressive-relapsing multiple sclerosis were all included among the disease courses.

Sequencing libraries made from TCR beta cDNA carried unique molecular identifiers. Each sample of about 0.9 to 10 million input T cells yielded 500,000 or so cDNA molecules, so each molecule approximated one T cell. TCRdb re-derived calls from the PCR reads in MiXCR, one entry per CDR3 protein. Of around 770,000 distinct CDR3 sequences in the sample, more than 45% are singletons; the top ten hold roughly 4.9%. In the case of this clonotype: Its antigen remains unknown.

The V and J ends lost 4 bases and 4 bases, in that order; junction bases with no gene match: 7. The CDR3 is 15 residues long. Germline loops: CDR1 LNHNV, CDR2 YYDKDF (reference sequence). Overall study findings and caveats: For normalized Chao1 diversity, multiple sclerosis patients scored significantly lower than controls did. Patients used about five TRBV segments, including TRBV5-6, TRBV5-1 and TRBV20-1, more often than controls. Pronounced co-clustering by F measure was evident among identically batched samples.

The sequenced sample consisted of blood. This chain connects TRBV15 to TRBJ2-1, with 7 bases that match TRBD1. The TCR comes from a girl aged 5 to 17 with multiple sclerosis. CDR3 region: CATSTGTDLYNEQFF. CDR3 DNA sequence: TGTGCCACCAGCACCGGGACAGACCTTTACAATGAGCAGTTCTTC.